Described below is a single T cell receptor (beta chain) sequence and its context. Germline CDR1 reads SNHLY; CDR2 reads FYNNEI. The CDR3 spans 13 residues. V shed 6 bases and J 3 bases; nucleotides not matched to a gene: 4. These data are taken from a study of cytomegalovirus exposure and HLA in healthy donors. Background on the study: Later analysis reported that the 95 to 150 validation repertoires shared the platform of the 600 to 750 first-cohort repertoires.

TCRdb's copy holds only in-frame clones and misses some; the assay was immunoSEQ multiplex PCR. This table has over 200,000 clones, 80% to 90% appearing once. This clonotype was obtained from a woman under 30 in good health and CMV-seronegative. Input material: PBMCs. The chain carries TRBV2 and TRBJ1-1; 7 bases are shared with TRBD1. As DNA, the CDR3 is TGTGCCAGCAGGGACAGGAGGGACACTGAAGCTTTCTTT. Translated: CASRDRRDTEAFF. Combining the CDR3 with reference TRBV2 and TRBJ1-1 gives the whole variable domain EPEVTQTPSHQVTQMGQEVILRCVPISNHLYFYWYRQILGQKVEFLVSFYNNEISEKSEIFDDQFSVERPDGSNFTLKIRSTKLEDSAMYFCASRDRRDTEAFFGQGTRLTVV.